The next 22 T cell receptor beta chains were all read from a single sample in a study of T cells in narcolepsy. The table came from immunoSEQ multiplex PCR; TCRdb's copy has only in-frame clones and leaves some out. The sample yields some 32,000 clones, 60% to 80% seen once. Material: memory (CD45RA-) CD4+ T cells from blood. These receptors all come from a human donor in good health.

The V and J genes are TRBV25-1 and TRBJ2-2; possibly TRBD1 for D (6 bases). The CDR3 covers 16 residues. With 2 bases removed from V and 7 bases from J, the gap between germline ends came to 17 bases. CDR1 is MGHDK and CDR2 is SYGVNS in the germline V gene. CDR3 in amino acids: CASSEVRNRGGGELFF. CDR3 nucleotide sequence: TGTGCCAGCAGTGAAGTTAGAAACCGAGGGGGCGGGGAGCTGTTTTTT.

V and J are TRBV11-2 and TRBJ2-2; 14 bases line up with TRBD2. The germline V gene encodes CDR1 SGHAT and CDR2 FQNNGV. V was pared by 5 bases and J by 7 bases, with 9 bases of the junction left unmatched. This CDR3 spans 17 amino acids. CDR3 in DNA: TGTGCCAGCAGCCTCCGGACTAGCGGGAGGCGGGGCGGGGAGCTGTTTTTT. Amino acid sequence: CASSLRTSGRRGGELFF.

The chain has TRBV30 and TRBJ2-1, with D possibly TRBD2 on 6 matching bases. Trimming left V 2 bases short and J 0 bases short, with 17 bases between. The CDR3 is 17 residues long. Germline V gene sequence: CDR1 GTSNPN, CDR2 SVGIG (reference sequence). The DNA for the CDR3 is TGTGCCTGGAGTCCCCTGACTAGTACAAGCTCCTACAATGAGCAGTTCTTC. Translating gives CAWSPLTSTSSYNEQFF.

The chain recombines TRBV5-1 with TRBJ2-1, with D perhaps TRBD2 (6 bases). There are 16 residues in the CDR3. CDR1 is SGHRS and CDR2 is YFSETQ in the germline V gene. V lost 0 bases and J 7 bases, leaving 17 bases between the germline ends. The CDR3 protein is CASSLAGRKIENEQFF. The CDR3 nucleotides read TGCGCCAGCAGCTTGGCCGGGAGAAAAATTGAGAATGAGCAGTTCTTC.

The chain uses TRBV2 and TRBJ2-1, with 10 nucleotides matching TRBD2. Trimming took 8 bases from V and 9 from J; bases not matched to a gene: 13. This CDR3 region has 15 residues. CDR1 is SNHLY and CDR2 is FYNNEI in the germline V gene. The CDR3 protein is CASGLGGLASGEQFF. For the CDR3, the DNA is TGTGCCAGCGGTCTAGGGGGACTAGCGTCCGGTGAGCAGTTCTTC. Using reference TRBV2 and TRBJ2-1 for the parts outside the CDR3, the full variable domain is EPEVTQTPSHQVTQMGQEVILRCVPISNHLYFYWYRQILGQKVEFLVSFYNNEISEKSEIFDDQFSVERPDGSNFTLKIRSTKLEDSAMYFCASGLGGLASGEQFFGPGTRLTVL.

The genes are TRBV11-3 and TRBJ2-1, with 7 bases aligning to TRBD1. J was trimmed by 13 bases and V by 5 bases; bases with no gene match: 11. This CDR3 is built from 13 residues. The germline V gene has CDR1 SGHNT and CDR2 YENEEA. This CDR3 reads CASSKVLRDSQFF. The CDR3 DNA sequence: TGTGCCAGCAGCAAAGTATTACGGGACAGCCAGTTCTTC. Full variable domain (rest looked up from reference TRBV11-3 and TRBJ2-1): EAGVVQSPRYKIIEKKQPVAFWCNPISGHNTLYWYLQNLGQGPELLIRYENEEAVDDSQLPKDRFSAERLKGVDSTLKIQPAELGDSAVYLCASSKVLRDSQFFGPGTRLTVL.

This sequence joins TRBV7-9 and TRBJ2-7; D gene uncertain. V lost 4 bases, J lost 4 bases, and 8 bases lay in between. Per the germline V gene, CDR1 is SEHNR and CDR2 is FQNEAQ (reference sequence). CDR3 length equals 12 residues. The CDR3, as DNA: TGTGCCAGCAGCTGGCTGATATACGAGCAGTACTTC. Its translation is CASSWLIYEQYF.

This chain's CDR3 is CASSKRGSGNTIYF. Written as DNA, the CDR3 is TGTGCCAGTAGTAAGCGGGGCTCTGGAAACACCATATATTTT. J is TRBJ1-3 and V is TRBV19; D uncertain. This CDR3 contains 14 residues. CDR1 LNHDA and CDR2 SQIVND come from the germline V gene (reference sequence). V was pared by 4 bases and J by 0 bases, with 7 bases between. The complete variable domain, with remaining parts taken from reference TRBV19 and TRBJ1-3, reads DGGITQSPKYLFRKEGQNVTLSCEQNLNHDAMYWYRQDPGQGLRLIYYSQIVNDFQKGDIAEGYSVSREKKESFPLTVTSAQKNPTAFYLCASSKRGSGNTIYFGEGSWLTVV.

In its sample, this clone was seen a few times. The chain combines TRBV23-1 with TRBJ1-2; D ambiguous. TRBV23-1 is filed as an ORF, its function uncertain. This CDR3 region has 15 residues. V was trimmed by 3 bases and J by 3 bases, leaving 14 bases between them. Here the CDR3 DNA reads TGCGCCAGCAGTCATCCCGACTGTTGTTACTATGGCTACACCTTC. Amino acid sequence: CASSHPDCCYYGYTF.

The chain joins TRBV11-2 to TRBJ2-5, with D perhaps matching TRBD1 (6 bases). CDR1 is SGHAT and CDR2 is FQNNGV in the germline V gene. V was trimmed by 5 bases and J by 4 bases, leaving 17 bases between them. The CDR3 contains 15 residues. CDR3 residues: CASSRQVGVRETQYF. In DNA, the CDR3 is TGTGCCAGCAGCCGACAGGTGGGGGTTAGAGAGACCCAGTACTTC.

In this sample, this clone turned up once. This chain connects TRBV7-9 to TRBJ2-5; D unclear. Germline V lookup: CDR1 SEHNR, CDR2 FQNEAQ (reference sequence). The V end was cut by 5 bases, the J end by 4 bases, with 8 bases between. The CDR3 is made up of 12 amino acids. CDR3 bases: TGTGCCAGCAGCAAACCCACAGAGACCCAGTACTTC. Translated: CASSKPTETQYF.

The gene calls are TRBV7-9 and TRBJ2-1; the match to TRBD1 covers 8 bases. The trim removed 2 bases at V and 15 bases at J, leaving 6 bases unmatched. The CDR3 consists of 12 residues. CDR1 SEHNR and CDR2 FQNEAQ come from the germline V gene (reference sequence). This chain's CDR3 is CASSLSRTGGFF. The CDR3 region has the DNA TGTGCCAGCAGCTTAAGTCGAACAGGGGGGTTCTTC.

This chain connects TRBV15 to TRBJ1-4, with D unclear. V was pared by 3 bases and J by 5 bases, with 4 bases between. Germline V lookup: CDR1 LNHNV, CDR2 YYDKDF (reference sequence). The CDR3 extends over 12 amino acids. For the CDR3, the DNA is TGTGCCACCAGCAGGGGGAATGAAAAACTGTTTTTT. It encodes CATSRGNEKLFF.

The V call is TRBV11-2, the J call TRBJ2-7; D not certain. Germline CDR1 and CDR2: SGHAT and FQNNGV. The CDR3 has 15 amino acids. Deletions cut 0 bases from V and 1 base from J, with 10 bases between. CDR3 nucleotide sequence: TGTGCCAGCAGCTTAGATTATGGCGGATCCTACGAGCAGTACTTC. The encoded protein is CASSLDYGGSYEQYF.

V usage is TRBV18 and J usage is TRBJ2-6; 9 bases agree with TRBD1. The ends lost 4 bases at V and 2 bases at J; junction bases unmatched: 9. The germline V gene encodes CDR1 KGHSH and CDR2 LQKENI. The CDR3 has 18 amino acids. The CDR3, as DNA: TGTGCCAGCTCACTCTCCGGGACAGGGAATGCTGGGGCCAACGTCCTGACTTTC. Protein: CASSLSGTGNAGANVLTF.

This clone was picked up one time. The chain is built from TRBV19 and TRBJ2-3; D call uncertain. Trimming cost V 6 bases and J 6 bases, with 7 bases left between them. This CDR3 spans 11 amino acids. CDR1 and CDR2 (germline): LNHDA, SQIVND (reference sequence). This CDR3 reads CASSVSDTQYF. The CDR3 DNA follows: TGTGCCAGTAGCGTTTCTGATACGCAGTATTTT.

The rearrangement joins TRBV11-3 to TRBJ2-3, with 7 positions matching TRBD2. This CDR3 contains 17 residues. After removal of 6 bases from V and 4 bases from J, the junction contained 16 bases not matched to a gene. Germline lookup yields CDR1 SGHNT and CDR2 YENEEA. This chain's CDR3 is CASRGPRGEGRADTQYF. The CDR3 nucleotides are TGTGCCAGCAGGGGACCCCGGGGGGAGGGCCGAGCAGATACGCAGTATTTT.

V gene TRBV19 combines with J gene TRBJ2-5; TRBD2 aligns across 8 bases. CDR1 and CDR2 from the germline V gene are LNHDA and SQIVND (reference sequence). V was clipped by 7 bases and J by 4 bases; unmatched bases: 5. This CDR3 is 13 amino acids long. CDR3 in amino acids: CASTGGQGETQYF. The CDR3 DNA reads TGTGCCAGTACGGGGGGGCAGGGAGAGACCCAGTACTTC.

The chain is built from TRBV6-1 and TRBJ1-2, with D uncertain. Germline CDR1 is MNHNS and CDR2 is SASEGT. The V and J ends lost 6 bases and 8 bases respectively, with 13 bases between them. The CDR3 runs 12 residues. CDR3 region: CASSQSLRGYTF. In DNA form, the CDR3 reads TGTGCCAGCAGCCAGTCGCTTCGAGGCTACACCTTC.

This chain connects TRBV5-1 to TRBJ2-1; 8 bases agree with TRBD1. V lost 7 bases, J lost 6 bases, and 6 bases stayed unmatched. Germline-derived CDR1 and CDR2 are SGHRS and YFSETQ. The CDR3 has 13 residues. CDR3 bases: TGCGCCAGCGGAATTACAGGGGGCAATGAGCAGTTCTTC. This gives the protein CASGITGGNEQFF.

The chain is built from TRBV5-6 and TRBJ2-4; D may match TRBD1 or TRBD2 (6 bases each). Germline CDR1 and CDR2: SGHDT and YYEEEE. The V end lost 1 base, the J end lost 3 bases, and 14 bases lay between the germline ends. The CDR3 length is 16 residues. The CDR3 region has the DNA TGTGCCAGCAGCTTGAGGATCGGGGGCGACAAAAACATTCAGTACTTC. Protein sequence: CASSLRIGGDKNIQYF.

The rearrangement uses TRBV2 and TRBJ2-5; D perhaps matches TRBD1 (7 bases). The CDR3 sequence is 11 residues long. Germline CDR1 and CDR2: SNHLY and FYNNEI. The V and J ends lost 10 bases and 4 bases respectively, with 10 bases between them. CDR3 amino acids: CANQGGETQYF. CDR3 in DNA: TGTGCCAATCAGGGGGGAGAGACCCAGTACTTC.